This TCR beta chain was recovered during a study of cytomegalovirus exposure and HLA in healthy donors. General study results and limits: Fewer N-insertions (relative to the approximately 670-donor mean) were reportedly seen in an Asian-associated ancestry cluster in a later analysis. The availability of immune exposure information extended only to CMV serostatus.

It was with 60 Vbeta and 13 Jbeta primers that the PCR ran. Only in-frame clones appear in the TCRdb table, and some are missing; sequencing was by immunoSEQ multiplex PCR. The sample shows over 150,000 clones, around 80% of them seen only once. CDR1 SGHNT and CDR2 YENEEA come from the germline V gene. The CDR3 runs 17 residues. V lost 0 bases and J 1 base, leaving 13 bases between the germline ends. Notes on this clone: What it binds is unknown.

This chain uses TRBV11-3 with TRBJ2-1; weak D call: TRBD1 (5 bases). Specimen: PBMCs. This receptor was identified in a male donor in good health and CMV-seronegative. The DNA for the CDR3 is TGTGCCAGCAGCTTAGATAGTGACAGATGGTCCTACAATGAGCAGTTCTTC. It yields the protein CASSLDSDRWSYNEQFF.